The next 8 T cell receptor beta chains were all read from a single sample in a study of blood T cell repertoires in COVID-19. The protocol was immunoSEQ multiplex PCR, while the TCRdb copy is restricted to in-frame clones and leaves out a portion. The table lists some 260,000 clones, roughly 84% of them singletons, with 3.1% in the top ten. The sample taken for sequencing was peripheral blood. Receptors originate from a woman between 18 and 29 years old with acute or convalescent COVID-19.

This chain uses TRBV5-1 with TRBJ2-5, with D maybe TRBD2 (6 bases). CDR3 length: 18 residues. Trimming cost V 1 base and J 1 base, with 20 bases left between them. Germline assignment: CDR1 SGHRS and CDR2 YFSETQ. CDR3 nucleotide sequence: TGCGCCAGCAGCTTGTGGTCCCCTAGCGAGACCCTCCAAGAGACCCAGTACTTC. It translates to CASSLWSPSETLQETQYF.

The rearrangement joins TRBV7-9 to TRBJ2-7; 12 bases match TRBD2. The CDR3 contains 18 residues. V lost 3 bases, J lost 2 bases, and 11 bases stayed unmatched. Germline V gene lookup returns CDR1 SEHNR and CDR2 FQNEAQ (reference sequence). CDR3 nucleotides: TGTGCCAGCAGCTTGAAGTGGACTAGCGGGAAGGAAACCTACGAGCAGTACTTC. Translated: CASSLKWTSGKETYEQYF.

The chain links TRBV28 to TRBJ2-1, with TRBD1 matching over 7 bases. V was pared by 8 bases and J by 4 bases, with 8 bases of the junction left unmatched. Germline CDR1 MDHEN, CDR2 SYDVKM. CDR3 size: 14 residues. The CDR3 loop reads CASGPGTAYNEQFF. The CDR3 nucleotides read TGTGCCAGCGGCCCCGGGACAGCGTACAATGAGCAGTTCTTC.

As concerns this clone: Sequence at one end of the junction differs from germline and may be a read error. The gene calls are TRBV4-1 and TRBJ2-6; 8 positions match TRBD1. The CDR3 contains 18 residues. Per the germline V gene, CDR1 is MGHRA and CDR2 is YSYEKL. In nucleotides, the CDR3 is TGCGCCCGCAGCCAACTCGGGCAGGGGGCGCCTGGGGCCAACGTCCTGACTTTC. Translated: CARSQLGQGAPGANVLTF.

This clone was detected many times. This chain connects TRBV11-2 to TRBJ1-2; 7 bases agree with TRBD1. The germline CDR1 and CDR2 sequences are SGHAT and FQNNGV. This CDR3 spans 14 amino acids. The V and J ends lost 5 bases and 7 bases, in that order; junction bases with no gene match: 10. CDR3 in DNA: TGTGCCAGCAGCCCCACCCCTACAGGGGTTGGCTACACCTTC. As protein: CASSPTPTGVGYTF.

This chain joins TRBV5-1 and TRBJ1-1; no clear D. This CDR3 is 14 amino acids long. The germline V gene encodes CDR1 SGHRS and CDR2 YFSETQ. With 0 bases removed from V and 1 base from J, the gap between germline ends came to 7 bases. The CDR3 is CASSLVGQNTEAFF. The DNA of the CDR3 is TGCGCCAGCAGCTTGGTTGGGCAGAACACTGAAGCTTTCTTT. Supplemented by reference TRBV5-1 and TRBJ1-1, the full variable domain reads KAGVTQTPRYLIKTRGQQVTLSCSPISGHRSVSWYQQTPGQGLQFLFEYFSETQRNKGNFPGRFSGRQFSNSRSEMNVSTLELGDSALYLCASSLVGQNTEAFFGQGTRLTVV.

The gene calls are TRBV5-4 and TRBJ2-1; 7 bases agree with TRBD1. In germline, CDR1 is SGHNT, CDR2 YYREEE (reference sequence). This CDR3 region has 16 residues. V trimming: 3 bases; J trimming: 7 bases; junction bases outside the gene matches: 13. Written as DNA, the CDR3 is TGTGCCAGCAGCTCGAACAGGGGTCGAACTTATAATGAGCAGTTCTTC. Residues: CASSSNRGRTYNEQFF.

V and J are TRBV28 and TRBJ2-2, with TRBD2 matching over 7 bases. Germline trimming cut 0 bases from V and 0 bases from J; bases unmatched to any gene: 4. The CDR3 runs 17 residues. The germline V gene encodes CDR1 MDHEN and CDR2 SYDVKM. CDR3 sequence: CASSLWASGANTGELFF. Here the CDR3 DNA reads TGTGCCAGCAGTTTATGGGCTAGCGGAGCGAACACCGGGGAGCTGTTTTTT.